Reported below is one T cell receptor beta chain. RNA, at about 0.45 to 1 ug, was reverse transcribed with random hexamers. Multiplex immunoSEQ PCR targeted 54 Vbeta and 13 Jbeta TCR beta segments. MiXCR, run by TCRdb on the immunoSEQ multiplex PCR reads, gives a single entry per CDR3 protein. The sample yields some 150,000 distinct CDR3 sequences, approximately 95% seen once. The V and J ends lost 5 bases and 1 base, in that order; junction bases with no gene match: 13. This CDR3 is built from 17 residues. This record comes from a study of CD8 T cells in Susac syndrome. This TCR was recovered from a human donor with Susac syndrome. J is TRBJ2-7 and V is TRBV12-3 or TRBV12-4; 8 nucleotides line up with TRBD1. Specimen: CD4+ T cells from PBMCs. CDR3 sequence reads: CASSTSSGQGASYEQYF. The DNA for the CDR3 is TGTGCCAGCAGTACTTCCTCCGGACAGGGAGCTTCCTACGAGCAGTACTTC.